This T cell receptor (beta chain) was obtained from a study of Graves' ophthalmopathy and Graves' hyperthyroidism. The CDR3 is 15 amino acids. Germline V gene data show CDR1 as SGHTA and CDR2 as FQGNSA. The J segment lost 1 base and the V segment lost 4 bases, leaving 6 bases of the junction unmatched. This clonotype was seen a handful of times. Its antigen is as yet unknown. Findings of the study overall: Among expanded thyroid clonotypes above 0.001 frequency, most also occurred in blood.

TCR beta CDR3 amplification used RNA transcripts. RT-PCR in the first round used HTBI primers; a second-round multiplex PCR followed. TCRdb used MiXCR to reprocess the multiplex PCR reads, holding one entry per CDR3 protein. The sample shows over a million distinct CDR3 sequences, approximately 35% of them seen only once. The sequence derives from an adult man with Graves' hyperthyroidism. V gene TRBV7-2 combines with J gene TRBJ2-7, with 8 bases matching TRBD2. The sequenced sample was peripheral blood or thyroid tissue (not recorded which). The CDR3 sequence is CASSSQGLGSYEQYF. The CDR3, as DNA: TGTGCCAGCAGCTCCCAGGGACTAGGATCCTACGAGCAGTACTTC.